The rows below give T cell receptor beta chains drawn from one sample of a study of blood T cell repertoires in COVID-19. Clones were read by immunoSEQ multiplex PCR, and TCRdb kept only the in-frame ones, dropping some. The data show more than 75,000 clones, over 65% seen once. Sequencing was carried out using peripheral blood. The origin of the receptors is a woman aged 70-85 years with acute or convalescent COVID-19. The CDR3 runs from the conserved cysteine through the conserved F or W. The order of the fields is D gene, clone size, J gene, V gene, CDR3 DNA, CDR3 protein. The D gene is left open where the match is weak. Part of the rows lack a size; the others show once, few, many or a class for expanded clones.

TRBD1	-	TRBJ1-6	TRBV19	TGTGCCAGTAGGGAGACAGGGGGCTTTTCACCCCTCCACTTT	CASRETGGFSPLHF
TRBD1	-	TRBJ2-6	TRBV5-5	TGTGCCAGCAGCCGACAGGGTGCTGGGGCCAACGTCCTGACTTTC	CASSRQGAGANVLTF
TRBD1	few	TRBJ1-6	TRBV29-1	TGCAGCGTTGGGGGGGACAGCAATTCACCCCTCCACTTT	CSVGGDSNSPLHF
TRBD2	-	TRBJ2-1	TRBV10-1	TGCGCCAGCAGCGAGACGAGCGGGGCGAGAGGTGAGCAGTTCTTC	CASSETSGARGEQFF
TRBD2	-	TRBJ2-3	TRBV27	TGTGCCAGCACCTTACTAGCGGGGGGCGTCAAGAATACGCAGTATTTT	CASTLLAGGVKNTQYF
-	once	TRBJ1-1	TRBV6-5	TGTGCCAGCAGCCCCGAGCGGGGGCGAGTCACTGAAGCTTTCTTT	CASSPERGRVTEAFF
-	once	TRBJ2-5	TRBV19	TGTGCCAGTAGTATAGCTGGGGCCGGTGAGACCCAGTACTTC	CASSIAGAGETQYF
TRBD2	-	TRBJ2-3	TRBV4-2	TGTGCCAGCAGCCAGGGTAGCGGGAGGGCCTTTAGCACAGATACGCAGTATTTT	CASSQGSGRAFSTDTQYF
-	-	TRBJ1-2	TRBV28	TGTGCCAGCAGTTTTGGTTCGAGGGTACACTACACCTTC	CASSFGSRVHYTF
-	once	TRBJ2-3	TRBV5-6	TGTGCCAGCAGGGGCCGAGTCACCCCGGCGGATACGCAGTATTTT	CASRGRVTPADTQYF
-	-	TRBJ2-2	TRBV3-1/TRBV3-2	TGTGCCAGCAGCAGTATAGATTCAGGCTTGACCGGGGAGCTGTTTTTT	CASSSIDSGLTGELFF
-	-	TRBJ2-5	TRBV5-6	TGTGCCAGCAGGGCTAACATGGGGACACCGTACCAAGAGACCCAGTACTTC	CASRANMGTPYQETQYF
TRBD1	-	TRBJ1-1	TRBV11-3	TGTGCCAGCAGCTTAGGCCGACAGGGGAACACTGAAGCTTTCTTT	CASSLGRQGNTEAFF
TRBD2	once	TRBJ2-2	TRBV6-1	TGTGCCAGCAGTGATATGGTTAGCGGGAGAAGGGGCACCGGGGAGCTGTTTTTT	CASSDMVSGRRGTGELFF
-	-	TRBJ2-5	TRBV2	TGTGCCAGCAGTGACCAGCTAGCTGGGGAGACCCAGTACTTC	CASSDQLAGETQYF
TRBD2	once	TRBJ2-5	TRBV4-1	TGCGCCAGCAGCCAAGCTCCCTTGCCGCGGGGGGCCCAAGAGACCCAGTACTTC	CASSQAPLPRGAQETQYF
-	few	TRBJ1-2	TRBV30	TGTGCCGGCCCCAGGGTCTCTGGCTACACCTTC	CAGPRVSGYTF
-	-	TRBJ1-6	TRBV7-2	TGTGCCAGCAGCGCAGTTCCGGGACACGAAAATTCACCCCTCCACTTT	CASSAVPGHENSPLHF
-	-	TRBJ2-1	TRBV20-1	TGCAGTGCTCACAGTTACAATGAGCAGTTCTTC	CSAHSYNEQFF
TRBD1	few	TRBJ2-1	TRBV18	TGTGCCAGCTCACCCCGGACAGGGGGGGGCTCCTACAATGAGCAGTTCTTC	CASSPRTGGGSYNEQFF
-	-	TRBJ1-1	TRBV6-1	TGTGCCAGCAGTGAAACAGGAACGGGGAACACTGAAGCTTTCTTT	CASSETGTGNTEAFF
TRBD2	-	TRBJ2-5	TRBV6-5	TGTGCCACACGGGGGGGCGGGGAGACCCAGTACTTC	CATRGGGETQYF
TRBD1	-	TRBJ1-1	TRBV7-8	TGTGCCAGCAGCTTAGTAGGGGGCGAGACTGAAGCTTTCTTT	CASSLVGGETEAFF
TRBD1	few	TRBJ1-2	TRBV19	TGTGCCAGTAGTAGCCTGGGACAGGGGTACGATGGCTACACCTTC	CASSSLGQGYDGYTF
TRBD2	once	TRBJ2-1	TRBV12-5	TGTGCTACCCGCACTAGCGGAGGGGTGAATGAGCAGTTCTTC	CATRTSGGVNEQFF
-	-	TRBJ1-2	TRBV10-3	TGTGCCATCAGTGAACCTGCCAGGACTAACTATGGCTACACCTTC	CAISEPARTNYGYTF
TRBD1	-	TRBJ1-4	TRBV13	TGTGCCAGCAGCTTCAGGGGGGCTCGGGAAAAACTGTTTTTT	CASSFRGAREKLFF
TRBD1	-	TRBJ2-3	TRBV24-1	TGTGCCACCAGTGATCCTAGGGGGCTCGCAGATACGCAGTATTTT	CATSDPRGLADTQYF